At least ten counts were recorded for the clone carrying this TCR beta chain. Its antigen remains unknown. Arm-PCR of CDR3 regions with iRepertoire HTBI primers generated TCR beta libraries. TCRdb analysed the multiplex PCR reads with MiXCR anew, one entry per CDR3 protein. Of some 280,000 distinct CDR3 sequences in the sample, roughly a fifth were seen once. The sample is drawn from a study of regulatory T cells in long-lasting Graves disease. Findings of the study overall: Newly diagnosed disease favored TRBV20-1 and TRBJ2-1 over persistent disease.

CDR1 MNHEY and CDR2 SMNVEV come from the germline V gene (reference sequence). The V and J ends lost 6 bases and 2 bases respectively, with 16 bases between them. The length of the CDR3 is 16 residues. This sample's time point: persistent/refractory GD, antithyroid drugs over 5 years with positive TRAb. Researchers made the TCR library from RNA that was extracted from PBMCs. The sequences come from peripheral blood mononuclear cells (PBMCs), collected when the disease was refractory, from a patient treated with antithyroid drugs. This clonotype was obtained from a female donor with Graves disease. The chain carries TRBV27 and TRBJ2-2, with D maybe TRBD1 (6 bases). In nucleotides, the CDR3 is TGTGCCAGCAGCGGGAACCTGGGGGCTAACACCGGGGAGCTGTTTTTT. Protein: CASSGNLGANTGELFF.